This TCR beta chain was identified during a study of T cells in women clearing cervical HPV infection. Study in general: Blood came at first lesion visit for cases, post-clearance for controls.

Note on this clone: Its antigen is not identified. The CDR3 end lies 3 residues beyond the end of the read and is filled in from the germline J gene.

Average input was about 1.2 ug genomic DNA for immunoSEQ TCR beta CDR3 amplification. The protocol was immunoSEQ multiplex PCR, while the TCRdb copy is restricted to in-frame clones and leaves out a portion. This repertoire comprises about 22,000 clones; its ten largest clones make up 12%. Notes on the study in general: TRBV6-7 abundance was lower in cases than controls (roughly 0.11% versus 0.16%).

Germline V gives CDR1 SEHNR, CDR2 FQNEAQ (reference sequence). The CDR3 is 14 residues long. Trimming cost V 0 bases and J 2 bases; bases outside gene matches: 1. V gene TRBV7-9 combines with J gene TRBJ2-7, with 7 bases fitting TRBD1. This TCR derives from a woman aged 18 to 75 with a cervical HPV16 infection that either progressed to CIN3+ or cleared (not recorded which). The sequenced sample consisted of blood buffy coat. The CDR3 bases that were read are TGTGCCAGCAGCTTAGCGGGACAGCCCTACGAG. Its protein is CASSLAGQPYE. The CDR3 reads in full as CASSLAGQPYEQYF.